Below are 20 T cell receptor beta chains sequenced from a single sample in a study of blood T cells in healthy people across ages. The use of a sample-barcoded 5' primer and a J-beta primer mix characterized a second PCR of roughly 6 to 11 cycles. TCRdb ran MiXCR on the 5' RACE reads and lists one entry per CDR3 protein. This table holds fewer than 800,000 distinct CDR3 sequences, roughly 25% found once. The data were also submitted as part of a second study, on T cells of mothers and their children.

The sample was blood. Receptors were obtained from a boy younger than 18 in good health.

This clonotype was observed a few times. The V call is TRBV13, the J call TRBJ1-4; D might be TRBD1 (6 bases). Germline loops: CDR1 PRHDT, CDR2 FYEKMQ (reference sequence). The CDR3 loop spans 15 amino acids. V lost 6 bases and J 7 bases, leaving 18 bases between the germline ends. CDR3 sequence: CASSSKGGAREKLFF. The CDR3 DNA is TGTGCCAGCAGTTCGAAGGGGGGTGCTCGTGAAAAACTGTTTTTT.

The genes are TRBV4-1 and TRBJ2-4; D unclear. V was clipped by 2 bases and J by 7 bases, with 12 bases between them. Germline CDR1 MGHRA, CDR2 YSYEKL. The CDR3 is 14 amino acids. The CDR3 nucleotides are TGCGCCAGCAGCCAAAGAGCTGTTGGGAACATTCAGTACTTC. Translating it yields CASSQRAVGNIQYF.

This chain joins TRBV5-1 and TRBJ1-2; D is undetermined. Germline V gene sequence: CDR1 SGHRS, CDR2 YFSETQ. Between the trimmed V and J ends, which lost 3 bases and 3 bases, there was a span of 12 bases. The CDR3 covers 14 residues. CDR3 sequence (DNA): TGCGCCAGCAGCTCAGGTGGGGAATACTATGGCTACACCTTC. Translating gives CASSSGGEYYGYTF.

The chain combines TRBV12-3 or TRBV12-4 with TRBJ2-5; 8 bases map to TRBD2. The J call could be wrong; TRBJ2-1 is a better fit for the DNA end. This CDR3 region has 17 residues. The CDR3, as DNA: TGTGCCAGCAGTTTGGTCCCTTCAGCGGGAGACGGGGATGAGCAGTTCTTC. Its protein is CASSLVPSAGDGDEQFF.

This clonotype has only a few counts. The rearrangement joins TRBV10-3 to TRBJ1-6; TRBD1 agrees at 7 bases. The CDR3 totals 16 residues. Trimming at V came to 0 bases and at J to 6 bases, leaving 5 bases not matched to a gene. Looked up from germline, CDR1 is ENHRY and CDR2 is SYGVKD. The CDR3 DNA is TGTGCCATCAGTGAGTCGAGGGGGCAGGGTAATTCACCCCTCCACTTT. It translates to CAISESRGQGNSPLHF.

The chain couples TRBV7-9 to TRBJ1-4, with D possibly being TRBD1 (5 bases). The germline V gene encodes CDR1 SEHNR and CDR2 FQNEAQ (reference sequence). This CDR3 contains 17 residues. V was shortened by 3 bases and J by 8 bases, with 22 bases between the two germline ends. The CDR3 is CASSFHGGNSVGEKLFF. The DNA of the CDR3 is TGTGCCAGCAGCTTCCACGGGGGGAACTCCGTTGGGGAAAAACTGTTTTTT.

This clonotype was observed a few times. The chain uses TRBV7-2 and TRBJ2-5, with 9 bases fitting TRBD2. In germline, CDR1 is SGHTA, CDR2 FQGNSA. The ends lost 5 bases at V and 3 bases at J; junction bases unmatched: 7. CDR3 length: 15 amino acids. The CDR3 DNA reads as TGTGCCAGCAGCCGACCGGGACTAGCAAAAGAGACCCAGTACTTC. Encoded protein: CASSRPGLAKETQYF. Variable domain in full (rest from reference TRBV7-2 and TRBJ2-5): GAGVSQSPSNKVTEKGKDVELRCDPISGHTALYWYRQSLGQGLEFLIYFQGNSAPDKSGLPSDRFSAERTGGSVSTLTIQRTQQEDSAVYLCASSRPGLAKETQYFGPGTRLLVL.

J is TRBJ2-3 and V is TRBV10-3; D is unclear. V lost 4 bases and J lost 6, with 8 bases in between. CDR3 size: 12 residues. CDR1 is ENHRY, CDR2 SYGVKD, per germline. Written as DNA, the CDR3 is TGTGCCATCAGTGGACAAGCTGATACGCAGTATTTT. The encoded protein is CAISGQADTQYF.

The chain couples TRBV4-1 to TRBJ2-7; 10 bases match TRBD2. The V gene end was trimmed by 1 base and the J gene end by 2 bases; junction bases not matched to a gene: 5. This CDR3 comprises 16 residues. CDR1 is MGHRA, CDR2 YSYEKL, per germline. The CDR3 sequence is CASSQASGSTAYEQYF. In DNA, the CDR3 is TGCGCCAGCAGCCAAGCTAGCGGGAGTACGGCCTACGAGCAGTACTTC.

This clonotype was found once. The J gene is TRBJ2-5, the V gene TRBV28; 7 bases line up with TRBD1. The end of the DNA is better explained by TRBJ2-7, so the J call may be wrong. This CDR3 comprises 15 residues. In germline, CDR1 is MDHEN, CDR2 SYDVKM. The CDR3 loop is CASSLFGTGAYEQYF. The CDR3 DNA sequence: TGTGCCAGCAGTTTATTCGGAACAGGGGCCTACGAGCAGTACTTC.

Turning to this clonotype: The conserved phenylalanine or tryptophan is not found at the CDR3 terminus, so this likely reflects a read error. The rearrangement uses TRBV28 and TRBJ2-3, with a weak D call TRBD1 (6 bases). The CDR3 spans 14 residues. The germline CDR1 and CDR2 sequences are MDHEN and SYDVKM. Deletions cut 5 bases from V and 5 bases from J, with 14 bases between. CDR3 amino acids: CASSLQGVQDTQYL. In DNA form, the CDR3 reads TGTGCCAGCAGTCTACAGGGTGTACAAGATACGCAGTATCTT.

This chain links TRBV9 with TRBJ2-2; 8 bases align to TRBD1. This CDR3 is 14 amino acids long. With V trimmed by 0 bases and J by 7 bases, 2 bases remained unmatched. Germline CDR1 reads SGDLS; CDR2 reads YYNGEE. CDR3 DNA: TGTGCCAGCAGCGTAGCCGACAGGGGCGGGGAGCTGTTTTTT. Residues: CASSVADRGGELFF.

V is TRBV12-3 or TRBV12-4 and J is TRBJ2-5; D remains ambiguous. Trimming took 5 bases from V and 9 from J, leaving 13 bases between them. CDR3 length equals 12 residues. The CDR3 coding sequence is TGTGCCAGCAGTCACGCGGACGGGCCCCAGTACTTC. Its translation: CASSHADGPQYF.

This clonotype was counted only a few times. CDR3 DNA: TGTGCCAGCAGCTTAGCGGGGGCGGACTACGAGCAGTACTTC. Amino acid sequence: CASSLAGADYEQYF. The chain couples TRBV11-3 to TRBJ2-7; the D gene could be TRBD1 or TRBD2 (6 bases each). V was clipped by 1 base and J by 3 bases, with 10 bases between them. Germline assignment: CDR1 SGHNT and CDR2 YENEEA. The CDR3 is 14 amino acids.

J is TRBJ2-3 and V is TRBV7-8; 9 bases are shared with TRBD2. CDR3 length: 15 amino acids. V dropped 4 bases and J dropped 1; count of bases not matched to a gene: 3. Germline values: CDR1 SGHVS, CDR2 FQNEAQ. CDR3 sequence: CASSSERGGTDTQYF. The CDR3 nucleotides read TGTGCCAGCAGCTCGGAGCGGGGGGGCACAGATACGCAGTATTTT.

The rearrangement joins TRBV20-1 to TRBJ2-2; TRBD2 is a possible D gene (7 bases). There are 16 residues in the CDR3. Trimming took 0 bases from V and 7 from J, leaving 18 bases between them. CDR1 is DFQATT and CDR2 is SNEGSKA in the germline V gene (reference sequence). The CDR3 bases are TGCAGTGCTAGAGATAATGCCCGGGGGGCGCACGGGGAGCTGTTTTTT. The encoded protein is CSARDNARGAHGELFF.

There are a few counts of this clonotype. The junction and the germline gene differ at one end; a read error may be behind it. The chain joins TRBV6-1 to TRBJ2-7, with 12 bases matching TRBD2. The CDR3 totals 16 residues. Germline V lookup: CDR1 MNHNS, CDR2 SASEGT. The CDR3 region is CASSGGLAGPSYERYF. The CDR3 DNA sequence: TGTGCCAGCAGTGGCGGACTAGCGGGGCCCTCCTACGAGCGGTACTTC.

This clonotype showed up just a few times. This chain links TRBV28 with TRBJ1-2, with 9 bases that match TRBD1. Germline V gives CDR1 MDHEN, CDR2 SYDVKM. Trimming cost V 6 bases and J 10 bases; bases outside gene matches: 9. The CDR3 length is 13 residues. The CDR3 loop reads CASRQTGGVAYTF. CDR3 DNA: TGTGCCAGCAGGCAGACAGGGGGAGTAGCCTACACCTTC.

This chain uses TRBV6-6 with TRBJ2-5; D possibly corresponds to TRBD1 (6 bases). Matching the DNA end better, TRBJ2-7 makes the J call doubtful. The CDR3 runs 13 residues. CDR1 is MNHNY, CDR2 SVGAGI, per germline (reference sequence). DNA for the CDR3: TGTGCCAGCAAAAAAGAGGGGGTCGACGAGCAGTACTTC. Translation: CASKKEGVDEQYF.

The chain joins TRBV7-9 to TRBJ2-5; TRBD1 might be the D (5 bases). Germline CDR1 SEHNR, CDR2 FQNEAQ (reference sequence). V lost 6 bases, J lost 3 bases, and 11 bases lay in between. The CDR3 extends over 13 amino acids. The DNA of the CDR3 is TGTGCCAGCAGTGACAGCAGGGAAGAGACCCAGTACTTC. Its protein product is CASSDSREETQYF. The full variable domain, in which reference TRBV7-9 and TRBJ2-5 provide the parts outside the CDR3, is DTGVSQNPRHKITKRGQNVTFRCDPISEHNRLYWYRQTLGQGPEFLTYFQNEAQLEKSRLLSDRFSAERPKGSFSTLEIQRTEQGDSAMYLCASSDSREETQYFGPGTRLLVL.